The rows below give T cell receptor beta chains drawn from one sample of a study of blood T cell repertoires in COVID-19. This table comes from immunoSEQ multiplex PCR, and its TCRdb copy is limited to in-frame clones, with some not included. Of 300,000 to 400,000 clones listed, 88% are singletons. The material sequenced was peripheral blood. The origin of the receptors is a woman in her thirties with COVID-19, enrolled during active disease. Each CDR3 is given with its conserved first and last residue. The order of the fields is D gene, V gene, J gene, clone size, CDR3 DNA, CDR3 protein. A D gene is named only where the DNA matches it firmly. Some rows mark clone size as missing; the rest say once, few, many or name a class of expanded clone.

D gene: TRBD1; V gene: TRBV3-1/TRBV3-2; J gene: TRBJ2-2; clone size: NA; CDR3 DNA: TGTGCCAGCAGCCAAGATTTTGGAGATAGACTTGGGACAGTAATTACCGGGGAGCTGTTTTTT; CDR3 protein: CASSQDFGDRLGTVITGELFF
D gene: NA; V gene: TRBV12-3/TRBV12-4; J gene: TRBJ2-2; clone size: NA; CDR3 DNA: TGTGCCAGCAGTTCTACGAACACCGGGGAGCTGTTTTTT; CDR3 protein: CASSSTNTGELFF
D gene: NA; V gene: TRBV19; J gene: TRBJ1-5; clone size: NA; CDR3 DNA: TGTGCCAGTAGTGGATCCCGGGGGTCAATGGAGCCCCAGCATTTT; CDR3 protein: CASSGSRGSMEPQHF
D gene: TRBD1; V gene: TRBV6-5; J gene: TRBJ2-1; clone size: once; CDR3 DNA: TGTGCCAGCAGTTCACCAGGGGGAAATGAGCAGTTCTTC; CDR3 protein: CASSSPGGNEQFF
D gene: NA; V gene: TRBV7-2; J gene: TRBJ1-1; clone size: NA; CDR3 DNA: TGTGCCAGCAGCTACCTAACAGCGAACACTGAAGCTTTCTTT; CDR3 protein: CASSYLTANTEAFF
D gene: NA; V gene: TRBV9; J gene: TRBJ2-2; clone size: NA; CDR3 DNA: TGTGCCAGCAGCCTCAGGGTGACCGGGGAGCTGTTTTTT; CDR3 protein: CASSLRVTGELFF
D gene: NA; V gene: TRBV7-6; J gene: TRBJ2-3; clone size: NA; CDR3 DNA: TGTGCCAGCACCGAGGGTCCCGAGCAAGTAGATACGCAGTATTTT; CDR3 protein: CASTEGPEQVDTQYF
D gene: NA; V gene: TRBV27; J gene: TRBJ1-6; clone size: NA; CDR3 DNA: TGTGCCAGCAGCCCTGGACGGGCGGGGAATTCACCCCTCCACTTT; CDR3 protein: CASSPGRAGNSPLHF
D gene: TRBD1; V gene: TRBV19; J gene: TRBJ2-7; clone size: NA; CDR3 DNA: TGTGCCAGTAGTGCCGGACAGGGAAGTACCTACGAGCAGTACTTC; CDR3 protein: CASSAGQGSTYEQYF
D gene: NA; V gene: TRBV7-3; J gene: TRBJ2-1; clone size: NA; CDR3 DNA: TGTGCCAGCAGCTCCCTAGGCGAGGGCAAGTTCTTC; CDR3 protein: CASSSLGEGKFF
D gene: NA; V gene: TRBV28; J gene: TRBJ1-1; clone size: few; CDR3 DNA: TGTGCCAGCAGTTTTATCCACGGGGGTACTGAAGCTTTCTTT; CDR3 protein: CASSFIHGGTEAFF
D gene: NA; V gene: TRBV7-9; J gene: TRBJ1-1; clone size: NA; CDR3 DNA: TGTGCCAGCAGGCTGTCGAGCGGGGGCATGAACACTGAAGCTTTCTTT; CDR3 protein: CASRLSSGGMNTEAFF
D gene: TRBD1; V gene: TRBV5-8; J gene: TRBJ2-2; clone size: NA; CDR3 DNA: TGTGCCAGCAGCTTGGGGGATAAGGGGGCCGGCACCGGGGAGCTGTTTTTT; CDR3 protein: CASSLGDKGAGTGELFF
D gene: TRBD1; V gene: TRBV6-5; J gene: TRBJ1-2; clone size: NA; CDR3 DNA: TGTGCCAGCAGACGAAGACAGGGAAACTATGGCTACACCTTC; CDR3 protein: CASRRRQGNYGYTF
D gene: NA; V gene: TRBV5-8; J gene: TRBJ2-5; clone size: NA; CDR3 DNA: TGTGCCAGCAGCTTGAGGCTGACAGCCGATCCGCGAGAGACCCAGTACTTC; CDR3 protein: CASSLRLTADPRETQYF
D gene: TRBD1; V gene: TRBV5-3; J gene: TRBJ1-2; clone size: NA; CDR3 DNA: TGTGCCAGAAGCTTGGAAAAGTACGGACAGGGTTTTTCTTCTAACTATGGCTACACCTTC; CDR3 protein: CARSLEKYGQGFSSNYGYTF
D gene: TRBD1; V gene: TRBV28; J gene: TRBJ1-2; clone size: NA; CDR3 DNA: TGTGCCAGCAGTTTACATCAGGGGGGTAGGGGCTACACCTTC; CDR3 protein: CASSLHQGGRGYTF
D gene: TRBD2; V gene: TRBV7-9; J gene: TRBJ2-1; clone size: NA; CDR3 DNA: TGTGCCAGCAGCTTCGGCTCTAGCGGGTACAATGAGCAGTTCTTC; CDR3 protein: CASSFGSSGYNEQFF
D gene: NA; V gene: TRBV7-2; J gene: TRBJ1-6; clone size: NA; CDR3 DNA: TGTGCCAGCAGCCCTATCGGCTCCTATAATTCACCCCTCCACTTT; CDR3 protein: CASSPIGSYNSPLHF
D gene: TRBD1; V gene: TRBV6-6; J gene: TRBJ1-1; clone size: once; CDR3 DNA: TGTGCCAGCCAGGGGGACACTGAAGCTTTCTTT; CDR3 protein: CASQGDTEAFF
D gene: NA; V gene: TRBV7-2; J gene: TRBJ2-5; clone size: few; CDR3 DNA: TGTGCCAGCAGCCCCCGAGGCGCCGAGACCCAGTACTTC; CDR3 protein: CASSPRGAETQYF
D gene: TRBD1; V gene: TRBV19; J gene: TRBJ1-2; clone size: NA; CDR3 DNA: TGTGCCAGTAGCAGTCAGGGACAGGATAGCTATGGCTACACCTTC; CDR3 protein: CASSSQGQDSYGYTF
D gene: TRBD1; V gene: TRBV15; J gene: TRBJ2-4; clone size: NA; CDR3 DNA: TGTGCCACCAGCAGAGAGTGGGACAGGGTAAAAAACATTCAGTACTTC; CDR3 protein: CATSREWDRVKNIQYF
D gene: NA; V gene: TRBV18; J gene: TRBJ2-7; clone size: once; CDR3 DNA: TGTGCCAGCTCACCGTACTCACTGGGGCCGAACTACGAGCAGTACTTC; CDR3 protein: CASSPYSLGPNYEQYF
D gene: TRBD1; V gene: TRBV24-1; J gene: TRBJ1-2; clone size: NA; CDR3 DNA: TGTGCCACCGCCCAGGGTGGGACAGGGACTTCCTATGGCTACACCTTC; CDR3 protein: CATAQGGTGTSYGYTF
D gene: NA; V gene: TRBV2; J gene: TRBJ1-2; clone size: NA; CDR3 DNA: TGTGCCAGCAGCTACGATGGCTACACCTTC; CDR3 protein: CASSYDGYTF
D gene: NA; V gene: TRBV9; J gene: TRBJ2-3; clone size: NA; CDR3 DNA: TGTGCCAGCAGCGCTGATGGGGCAAGGGCGACAGATACGCAGTATTTT; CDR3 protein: CASSADGARATDTQYF